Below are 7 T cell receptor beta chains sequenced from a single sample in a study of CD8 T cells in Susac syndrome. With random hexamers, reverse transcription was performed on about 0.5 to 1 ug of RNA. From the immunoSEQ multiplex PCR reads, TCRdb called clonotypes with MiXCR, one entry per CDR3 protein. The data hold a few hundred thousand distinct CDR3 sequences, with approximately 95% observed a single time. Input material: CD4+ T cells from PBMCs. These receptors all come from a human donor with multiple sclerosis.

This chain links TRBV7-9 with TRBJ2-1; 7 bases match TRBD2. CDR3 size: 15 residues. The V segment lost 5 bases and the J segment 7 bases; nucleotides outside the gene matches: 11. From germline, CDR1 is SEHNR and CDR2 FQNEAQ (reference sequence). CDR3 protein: CASSPSRGSENEQFF. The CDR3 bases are TGTGCCAGCAGCCCTTCTCGCGGGAGCGAGAATGAGCAGTTCTTC. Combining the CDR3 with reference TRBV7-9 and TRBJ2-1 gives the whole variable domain DTGVSQNPRHKITKRGQNVTFRCDPISEHNRLYWYRQTLGQGPEFLTYFQNEAQLEKSRLLSDRFSAERPKGSFSTLEIQRTEQGDSAMYLCASSPSRGSENEQFFGPGTRLTVL.

In DNA, the CDR3 is TGCAGTGCTCCCTTTGTCCAAATGAACACTGAAGCTTTCTTT. Protein product: CSAPFVQMNTEAFF. This sequence joins TRBV20-1 and TRBJ1-1; D gene uncertain. CDR3 length: 14 residues. From germline, CDR1 is DFQATT and CDR2 SNEGSKA (reference sequence). V was cut by 5 bases and J by 0 bases, with 13 bases left in between.

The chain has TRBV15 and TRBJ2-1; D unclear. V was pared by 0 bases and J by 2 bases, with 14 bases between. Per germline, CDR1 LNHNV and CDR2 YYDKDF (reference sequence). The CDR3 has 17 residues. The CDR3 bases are TGTGCCACCAGCAGAGAAAGGTTGGACCCCGCCTACAATGAGCAGTTCTTC. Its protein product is CATSRERLDPAYNEQFF.

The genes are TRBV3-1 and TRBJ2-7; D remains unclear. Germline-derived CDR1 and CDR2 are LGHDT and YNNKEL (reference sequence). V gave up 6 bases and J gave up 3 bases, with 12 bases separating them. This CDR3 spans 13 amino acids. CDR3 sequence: CASSEGPIYEQYF. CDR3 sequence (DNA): TGTGCCAGCAGTGAAGGACCGATCTACGAGCAGTACTTC.

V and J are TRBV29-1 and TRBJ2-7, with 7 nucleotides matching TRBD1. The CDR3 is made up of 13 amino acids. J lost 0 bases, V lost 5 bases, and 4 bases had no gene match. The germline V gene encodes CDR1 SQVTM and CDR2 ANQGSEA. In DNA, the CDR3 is TGCAGCGTTAACAGGGGCTCCTCCTACGAGCAGTACTTC. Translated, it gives CSVNRGSSYEQYF.

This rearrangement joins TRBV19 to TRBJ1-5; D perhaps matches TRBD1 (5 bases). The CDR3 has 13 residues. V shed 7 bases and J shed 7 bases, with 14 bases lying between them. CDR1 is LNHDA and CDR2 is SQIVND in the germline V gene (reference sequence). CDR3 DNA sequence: TGTGCCAGTAATACAGGAATAGGACAGCCCCAGCATTTT. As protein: CASNTGIGQPQHF. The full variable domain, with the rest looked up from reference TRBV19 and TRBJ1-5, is DGGITQSPKYLFRKEGQNVTLSCEQNLNHDAMYWYRQDPGQGLRLIYYSQIVNDFQKGDIAEGYSVSREKKESFPLTVTSAQKNPTAFYLCASNTGIGQPQHFGDGTRLSIL.

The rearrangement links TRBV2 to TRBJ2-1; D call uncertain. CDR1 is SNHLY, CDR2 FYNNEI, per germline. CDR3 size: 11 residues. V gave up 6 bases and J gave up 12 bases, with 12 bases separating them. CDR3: CASRETLGQFF. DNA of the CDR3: TGTGCCAGCAGGGAAACCCTCGGGCAGTTCTTC.